The 5 T cell receptor beta chains reported below all come from one sample, sequenced in a study of T-cell memory formation after mild COVID-19. One entry per CDR3 protein, called by TCRdb with MiXCR from the 5' RACE reads. The table shows about 140,000 distinct CDR3 sequences, with 11% to 15% occurring only once. Material: PBMCs or a T cell subset sorted from them (not recorded which). These receptors were obtained from an adult woman who had mild COVID-19 (a few samples of this study predate the infection). Cell type and time point are not known.

This clonotype was picked up one time. The chain links TRBV12-5 to TRBJ2-4, with 10 bases fitting TRBD1. Looked up from germline, CDR1 is LGHNT and CDR2 is FRNRAP. The trim removed 6 bases at V and 0 bases at J, leaving 8 bases unmatched. CDR3 length: 17 residues. CDR3 DNA sequence: TGTGCTAGTGGCTCTCCGGGACAGGGGATAGCCAAAAACATTCAGTACTTC. Amino acids: CASGSPGQGIAKNIQYF. The complete variable domain, with remaining parts taken from reference TRBV12-5 and TRBJ2-4, reads DARVTQTPRHKVTEMGQEVTMRCQPILGHNTVFWYRQTMMQGLELLAYFRNRAPLDDSGMPKDRFSAEMPDATLATLKIQPSEPRDSAVYFCASGSPGQGIAKNIQYFGAGTRLSVL.

V is TRBV20-1 and J is TRBJ1-1; D remains ambiguous. Trimming left V 4 bases short and J 4 bases short, with 13 bases between. Germline V gene data show CDR1 as DFQATT and CDR2 as SNEGSKA (reference sequence). The CDR3 has 13 amino acids. CDR3 nucleotide sequence: TGCAGTGCTACGGGCCCCGTCCTCACTGAAGCTTTCTTT. It yields the protein CSATGPVLTEAFF.

This clonotype was seen a handful of times. The chain has TRBV20-1 and TRBJ2-7; D possibly corresponds to TRBD2 (6 bases). The CDR3 is made up of 16 amino acids. The germline V and J ends were trimmed by 3 bases and 3 bases, with 21 bases remaining between them. Germline lookup yields CDR1 DFQATT and CDR2 SNEGSKA (reference sequence). The CDR3 region is CSASAPGTGIFYEQYF. CDR3 DNA sequence: TGCAGTGCTAGTGCTCCCGGGACTGGGATTTTCTACGAGCAGTACTTC.

This clonotype has only a few counts. The V gene is TRBV15, the J gene TRBJ2-7; TRBD1 matches 8 bases. From germline, CDR1 is LNHNV and CDR2 YYDKDF (reference sequence). The CDR3 totals 15 residues. V lost 8 bases and J lost 0; bases outside the gene matches: 9. The CDR3 DNA reads as TGTGCCACCCAACAGACAGGGGTTCACTCCTACGAGCAGTACTTC. Protein: CATQQTGVHSYEQYF.

There are a few counts of this clonotype. The rearrangement links TRBV5-5 to TRBJ2-1; TRBD1 matches at 7 bases. Germline loops: CDR1 SGHKS, CDR2 YYEKEE (reference sequence). This CDR3 is built from 15 residues. V lost 2 bases, J lost 4 bases, and 6 bases stayed unmatched. The CDR3 region has the DNA TGTGCCAGCAGCTTAGACAGGGCCCCATACAATGAGCAGTTCTTC. Translation gives CASSLDRAPYNEQFF.